The rows below give T cell receptor beta chains drawn from one sample of a study of blood T cell repertoires in COVID-19. The method was immunoSEQ multiplex PCR; TCRdb's version includes in-frame clones alone and lacks a portion of them. The repertoire consists of about 220,000 clones, with around 84% occurring once and the leading ten covering approximately 6.5%. The specimen was PBMCs or T cells enriched from blood (not recorded which). Every receptor here comes from a woman between 40 and 55 years old who had recovered from COVID-19. Each CDR3 is given with its conserved first and last residue. A D gene is named only where the DNA matches it firmly. Rows give clone size only sometimes, using once, few, many, or a class for an expanded clone.

V: TRBV2; size: -; J: TRBJ2-1; D: TRBD2; CDR3: CASNTGLAGGHEQFF; DNA: TGTGCCAGCAATACGGGACTAGCGGGAGGACATGAGCAGTTCTTC
V: TRBV30; size: -; J: TRBJ1-3; D: -; CDR3: CAWQRENTIYF; DNA: TGTGCCTGGCAGAGGGAAAACACCATATATTTT
V: TRBV2; size: once; J: TRBJ1-2; D: TRBD1; CDR3: CASSPGQAPYGYTF; DNA: TGTGCCAGCAGTCCGGGACAGGCGCCCTATGGCTACACCTTC
V: TRBV7-9; size: -; J: TRBJ1-4; D: TRBD1; CDR3: CASSPDRPSTNEKLFF; DNA: TGTGCCAGCAGCCCGGACAGGCCCTCAACTAATGAAAAACTGTTTTTT
V: TRBV18; size: -; J: TRBJ1-2; D: -; CDR3: CASSPTTGTNYGYTF; DNA: TGTGCCAGCTCACCCACGACAGGAACCAACTATGGCTACACCTTC
V: TRBV30; size: once; J: TRBJ2-5; D: TRBD1; CDR3: CAWSRLGTGGKTQYF; DNA: TGTGCCTGGAGTAGACTAGGGACAGGGGGGAAGACCCAGTACTTC
V: TRBV18; size: -; J: TRBJ1-1; D: -; CDR3: CASLPGPMNTEAFF; DNA: TGTGCCAGCTTACCGGGCCCCATGAACACTGAAGCTTTCTTT
V: TRBV27; size: -; J: TRBJ2-2; D: TRBD1; CDR3: CASTETGTGVPGELFF; DNA: TGTGCCAGCACCGAAACCGGGACAGGGGTACCCGGGGAGCTGTTTTTT
V: TRBV7-8; size: -; J: TRBJ1-1; D: TRBD1; CDR3: CASSPLEGQGARGAFF; DNA: TGTGCCAGCAGCCCATTGGAGGGACAGGGGGCCCGTGGAGCTTTCTTT
V: TRBV5-1; size: -; J: TRBJ1-3; D: -; CDR3: CASSLGGMLSGNTIYF; DNA: TGCGCCAGCAGCTTGGGGGGCATGCTCTCTGGAAACACCATATATTTT
V: TRBV6-5; size: -; J: TRBJ2-5; D: TRBD1; CDR3: CASSRPRRDRGDQYF; DNA: TGTGCCAGCAGTCGACCGAGACGAGACAGGGGTGACCAGTACTTC
V: TRBV30; size: -; J: TRBJ1-1; D: -; CDR3: CAWGRGKAFF; DNA: TGTGCCTGGGGCAGGGGAAAAGCTTTCTTT
V: TRBV9; size: -; J: TRBJ1-3; D: TRBD1; CDR3: CASSATGNRNTIYF; DNA: TGTGCCAGCAGCGCGACAGGGAACAGAAACACCATATATTTT
V: TRBV27; size: -; J: TRBJ2-2; D: -; CDR3: CASRGGVRGELFF; DNA: TGTGCCAGCAGGGGTGGAGTTCGCGGGGAGCTGTTTTTT
V: TRBV5-4; size: -; J: TRBJ2-7; D: TRBD1; CDR3: CASSLRTGTEQYF; DNA: TGTGCCAGCAGCTTAAGGACAGGTACCGAGCAGTACTTC
V: TRBV18; size: once; J: TRBJ1-2; D: TRBD1; CDR3: CASSRDRGNYGYTF; DNA: TGTGCCAGCTCACGGGACAGGGGGAACTATGGCTACACCTTC
V: TRBV27; size: -; J: TRBJ1-5; D: -; CDR3: CASSSQWFNQPQHF; DNA: TGTGCCAGCAGTTCCCAGTGGTTCAATCAGCCCCAGCATTTT
V: TRBV5-1; size: -; J: TRBJ1-1; D: TRBD1; CDR3: CASKGQLNTEAFF; DNA: TGCGCCAGCAAGGGACAGTTGAACACTGAAGCTTTCTTT
V: TRBV7-2; size: -; J: TRBJ1-1; D: -; CDR3: CASSRSGRNTEAFF; DNA: TGTGCCAGCAGCAGATCCGGGAGGAACACTGAAGCTTTCTTT
V: TRBV5-8; size: -; J: TRBJ2-5; D: TRBD1; CDR3: CASSLFTGTGSRETQYF; DNA: TGTGCCAGCAGCTTGTTTACCGGGACAGGAAGCCGAGAGACCCAGTACTTC
V: TRBV11-2; size: -; J: TRBJ2-3; D: TRBD2; CDR3: CASSLVMAGGDTQYF; DNA: TGTGCCAGCAGCTTAGTAATGGCGGGAGGGGATACGCAGTATTTT
V: TRBV6-6; size: -; J: TRBJ2-7; D: TRBD2; CDR3: CASSSFTSGSGEQYF; DNA: TGTGCCAGCAGTTCCTTTACTAGCGGGAGCGGAGAGCAGTACTTC
V: TRBV29-1; size: -; J: TRBJ2-1; D: -; CDR3: CSVSPVGGNEQFF; DNA: TGCAGCGTCTCTCCAGTTGGGGGGAATGAGCAGTTCTTC
V: TRBV18; size: -; J: TRBJ1-1; D: TRBD1; CDR3: CASSPDRGTEAFF; DNA: TGTGCCAGCTCACCGGACAGGGGAACTGAAGCTTTCTTT
V: TRBV28; size: -; J: TRBJ1-2; D: -; CDR3: CASSTPQGNYGYTF; DNA: TGTGCCAGCAGTACACCCCAGGGTAACTATGGCTACACCTTC
V: TRBV14; size: -; J: TRBJ1-1; D: -; CDR3: CASSQEGGSLNTEAFF; DNA: TGTGCCAGCAGCCAAGAAGGAGGGTCCCTGAACACTGAAGCTTTCTTT
V: TRBV11-3; size: -; J: TRBJ2-2; D: TRBD2; CDR3: CASSSRREGLPGELFF; DNA: TGTGCCAGCAGCTCCCGCAGGGAGGGCCTGCCCGGGGAGCTGTTTTTT
V: TRBV6-4; size: -; J: TRBJ2-3; D: TRBD2; CDR3: CASSSSGMEDTQYF; DNA: TGTGCCAGCAGTTCTAGCGGGATGGAAGATACGCAGTATTTT
V: TRBV7-9; size: -; J: TRBJ2-5; D: -; CDR3: CASSSGVIRETQYF; DNA: TGTGCCAGCAGCTCCGGGGTCATTAGGGAGACCCAGTACTTC
V: TRBV7-9; size: few; J: TRBJ1-1; D: TRBD1; CDR3: CASSPRGQREAFF; DNA: TGTGCCAGCAGCCCAAGGGGACAGCGGGAAGCTTTCTTT
V: TRBV7-3; size: -; J: TRBJ2-7; D: -; CDR3: CASSLGGGEQYF; DNA: TGTGCCAGCAGCTTGGGAGGGGGCGAGCAGTACTTC
V: TRBV29-1; size: -; J: TRBJ2-2; D: TRBD1; CDR3: CSVGGQGNTGELFF; DNA: TGCAGCGTGGGTGGACAGGGCAACACCGGGGAGCTGTTTTTT
V: TRBV19; size: -; J: TRBJ2-3; D: TRBD1; CDR3: CATGTGVRDTQYF; DNA: TGTGCCACCGGGACAGGGGTTAGAGATACGCAGTATTTT
V: TRBV28; size: -; J: TRBJ1-1; D: TRBD1; CDR3: CASSRRTGANTEAFF; DNA: TGTGCCAGCAGTAGGAGGACAGGCGCGAACACTGAAGCTTTCTTT
V: TRBV7-9; size: -; J: TRBJ1-2; D: -; CDR3: CASSEQGYYGYTF; DNA: TGTGCCAGCAGCGAGCAGGGGTACTATGGCTACACCTTC
V: TRBV11-2; size: -; J: TRBJ1-2; D: -; CDR3: CASSLDRQANYGYTF; DNA: TGTGCCAGCAGCTTAGATCGACAGGCCAACTATGGCTACACCTTC
V: TRBV24-1; size: -; J: TRBJ1-4; D: TRBD1; CDR3: CATSDYRGSPMTEKLFF; DNA: TGTGCCACCAGTGATTACAGGGGAAGTCCTATGACTGAAAAACTGTTTTTT
V: TRBV29-1; size: -; J: TRBJ2-4; D: -; CDR3: CSAEVPTKNIQYF; DNA: TGCAGCGCCGAGGTCCCTACCAAAAACATTCAGTACTTC
V: TRBV27; size: -; J: TRBJ2-5; D: TRBD2; CDR3: CASSLLASGREEETQYF; DNA: TGTGCCAGCAGTTTATTGGCTAGCGGGAGGGAGGAGGAGACCCAGTACTTC
V: TRBV5-4; size: -; J: TRBJ1-2; D: TRBD1; CDR3: CASSLDRGGGYTF; DNA: TGTGCCAGCAGCCTCGACAGGGGGGGTGGCTACACCTTC
V: TRBV5-6; size: -; J: TRBJ1-2; D: -; CDR3: CASSLIRDYGYTF; DNA: TGTGCCAGCAGCTTGATCAGGGACTATGGCTACACCTTC
V: TRBV15; size: few; J: TRBJ2-5; D: -; CDR3: CATSRDLGRTRETQYF; DNA: TGTGCCACCAGCAGAGATCTAGGGAGGACGAGGGAGACCCAGTACTTC
V: TRBV4-1; size: -; J: TRBJ2-1; D: TRBD2; CDR3: CASSQEKPFLADYSGGQFF; DNA: TGCGCCAGCAGCCAAGAAAAACCCTTCCTAGCGGACTACTCTGGGGGGCAGTTCTTC
V: TRBV14; size: -; J: TRBJ2-2; D: TRBD2; CDR3: CASSHRGLAGGPKNTGELFF; DNA: TGTGCCAGCAGCCACCGAGGACTAGCGGGAGGGCCAAAAAACACCGGGGAGCTGTTTTTT
V: TRBV28; size: -; J: TRBJ2-1; D: TRBD2; CDR3: CASSFRGRTPYNEQFF; DNA: TGTGCCAGCAGTTTCCGCGGGAGGACGCCCTACAATGAGCAGTTCTTC
V: TRBV30; size: -; J: TRBJ1-5; D: -; CDR3: CAWSRTDSNQPQHF; DNA: TGTGCCTGGTCAAGGACAGATAGCAATCAGCCCCAGCATTTT
V: TRBV6-6; size: -; J: TRBJ1-6; D: -; CDR3: CASTPWGRASSAPLHF; DNA: TGTGCCAGCACCCCCTGGGGGAGGGCGTCATCGGCACCCCTCCACTTT
V: TRBV6-5; size: -; J: TRBJ1-1; D: TRBD1; CDR3: CASSYSPGQLVFF; DNA: TGTGCCAGCAGTTACTCGCCGGGACAGCTAGTTTTCTTT
V: TRBV11-2; size: -; J: TRBJ2-2; D: TRBD2; CDR3: CASSLPVPSGNGGGELFF; DNA: TGTGCCAGCAGCTTACCGGTCCCTAGCGGGAATGGAGGCGGGGAGCTGTTTTTT
V: TRBV28; size: -; J: TRBJ1-1; D: -; CDR3: CASSPGGSRTEAFF; DNA: TGTGCCAGCAGCCCGGGAGGGTCAAGGACTGAAGCTTTCTTT
V: TRBV29-1; size: -; J: TRBJ2-1; D: TRBD1; CDR3: CSGSDRGIHNEQFF; DNA: TGCAGCGGATCGGACAGGGGCATCCACAATGAGCAGTTCTTC
V: TRBV7-2; size: -; J: TRBJ2-5; D: -; CDR3: CASSQEREETQYF; DNA: TGTGCCAGCAGCCAAGAGCGGGAAGAGACCCAGTACTTC
V: TRBV5-4; size: -; J: TRBJ2-5; D: TRBD2; CDR3: CASSLSGRRQETQYF; DNA: TGTGCCAGCAGCTTAAGCGGGAGAAGGCAAGAGACCCAGTACTTC
V: TRBV27; size: -; J: TRBJ1-2; D: -; CDR3: CASTGLRGHYGYTF; DNA: TGTGCCAGCACCGGACTAAGGGGTCACTATGGCTACACCTTC
V: TRBV3-1/TRBV3-2; size: -; J: TRBJ2-1; D: TRBD2; CDR3: CASSHFSVGTRLSEQFF; DNA: TGTGCCAGCAGCCATTTTTCTGTCGGGACTAGGCTTTCAGAGCAGTTCTTC
V: TRBV5-1; size: -; J: TRBJ2-5; D: TRBD2; CDR3: CASSLEGSGSLGETQYF; DNA: TGCGCCAGCAGCTTGGAAGGTAGCGGGAGTTTAGGAGAGACCCAGTACTTC
V: TRBV4-1; size: once; J: TRBJ1-4; D: TRBD1; CDR3: CASSPLPQGKEKLFF; DNA: TGCGCCAGCAGCCCCCTCCCACAGGGGAAAGAAAAACTGTTTTTT
V: TRBV7-2; size: -; J: TRBJ2-5; D: -; CDR3: CASSFYGETQYF; DNA: TGTGCCAGCAGCTTCTACGGAGAGACCCAGTACTTC
V: TRBV3-1/TRBV3-2; size: -; J: TRBJ2-7; D: -; CDR3: CASSQEVVTGISYEQYF; DNA: TGTGCCAGCAGCCAAGAGGTGGTTACAGGAATTAGCTACGAGCAGTACTTC
V: TRBV7-8; size: -; J: TRBJ1-3; D: -; CDR3: CASSLGLQNSGNTIYF; DNA: TGTGCCAGCAGCTTAGGTCTACAGAACTCTGGAAACACCATATATTTT